Sequencing of this TCR beta chain was carried out in a study of cytomegalovirus exposure and HLA in healthy donors. Germline loops: CDR1 LNHDA, CDR2 SQIVND (reference sequence). CDR3 length: 15 amino acids. V trimming: 1 base; J trimming: 7 bases; junction bases outside the gene matches: 4. Regarding the study as a whole: Through in vitro validation, three CMV-associated chains were shown to be specific for CMV antigens. CMV serostatus was the only immune exposure information that was available.

With 60 Vbeta and 13 Jbeta primers, the PCR was carried out. Sequencing used immunoSEQ multiplex PCR; TCRdb keeps in-frame clones, though not all of them. The data show about 89,000 clones, approximately 80% seen once. In regard to this clone: Antigen specificity is unknown.

This sequence was found in a man aged 25 to 40 in good health and CMV-seronegative. The sample consisted of PBMCs. The J gene is TRBJ1-5, the V gene TRBV19, with 10 bases fitting TRBD1. CDR3 sequence reads: CASSIGGTGVQPQHF. Written as DNA, the CDR3 is TGTGCCAGTAGTATAGGTGGGACAGGGGTACAGCCCCAGCATTTT.